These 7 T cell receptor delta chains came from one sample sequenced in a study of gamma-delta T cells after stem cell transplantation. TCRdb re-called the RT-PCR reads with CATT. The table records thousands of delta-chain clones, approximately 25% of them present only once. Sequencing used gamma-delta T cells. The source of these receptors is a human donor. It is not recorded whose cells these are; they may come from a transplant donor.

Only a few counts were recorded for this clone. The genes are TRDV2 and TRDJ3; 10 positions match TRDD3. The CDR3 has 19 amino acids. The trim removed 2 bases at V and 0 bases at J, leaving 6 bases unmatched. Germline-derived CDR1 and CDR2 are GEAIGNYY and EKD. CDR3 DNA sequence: TGTGCCTGTGACAGGTTACTGGGGGATCTCTCCTGGGACACCCGACAGATGTTTTTC. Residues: CACDRLLGDLSWDTRQMFF.

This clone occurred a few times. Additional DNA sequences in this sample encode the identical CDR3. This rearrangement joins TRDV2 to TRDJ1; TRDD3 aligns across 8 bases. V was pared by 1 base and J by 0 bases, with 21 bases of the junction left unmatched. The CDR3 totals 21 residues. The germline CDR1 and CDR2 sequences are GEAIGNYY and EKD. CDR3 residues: CACDTVHSGGPAQPYTDKLIF. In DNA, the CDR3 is TGTGCCTGTGACACTGTCCATTCTGGGGGACCTGCTCAACCGTACACCGATAAACTCATCTTT.

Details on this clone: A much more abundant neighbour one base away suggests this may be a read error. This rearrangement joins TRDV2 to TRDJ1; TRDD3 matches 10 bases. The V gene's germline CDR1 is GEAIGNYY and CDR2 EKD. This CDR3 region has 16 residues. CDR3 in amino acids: CARDTITGGYTDKLIF. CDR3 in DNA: TGTGCCCGTGACACCATTACTGGGGGATACACCGATAAACTCATCTTT.

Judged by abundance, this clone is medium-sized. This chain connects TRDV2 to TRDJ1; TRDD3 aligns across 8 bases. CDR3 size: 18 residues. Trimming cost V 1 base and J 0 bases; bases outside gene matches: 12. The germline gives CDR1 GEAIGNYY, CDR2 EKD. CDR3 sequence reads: CACDTLGERPSYTDKLIF. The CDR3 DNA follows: TGTGCCTGTGACACTCTGGGGGAGCGTCCCTCGTACACCGATAAACTCATCTTT.

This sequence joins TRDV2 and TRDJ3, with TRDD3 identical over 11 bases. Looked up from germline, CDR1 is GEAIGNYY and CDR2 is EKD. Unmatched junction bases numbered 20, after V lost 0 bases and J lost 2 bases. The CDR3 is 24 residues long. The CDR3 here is CACDTVPRLGDNPYATWDTRQMFF. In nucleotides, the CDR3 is TGTGCCTGTGACACCGTCCCACGACTGGGGGATAACCCCTACGCTACCTGGGACACCCGACAGATGTTTTTC.

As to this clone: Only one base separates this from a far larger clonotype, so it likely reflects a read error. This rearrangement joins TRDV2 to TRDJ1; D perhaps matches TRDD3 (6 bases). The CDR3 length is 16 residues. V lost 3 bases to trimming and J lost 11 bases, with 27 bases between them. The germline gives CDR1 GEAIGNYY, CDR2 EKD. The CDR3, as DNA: TGTGCCTGTGACGCGGTGGCTGGGGATCCCCTTCGGACTCTCATCTTT. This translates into CACDAVAGDPLRTLIF.

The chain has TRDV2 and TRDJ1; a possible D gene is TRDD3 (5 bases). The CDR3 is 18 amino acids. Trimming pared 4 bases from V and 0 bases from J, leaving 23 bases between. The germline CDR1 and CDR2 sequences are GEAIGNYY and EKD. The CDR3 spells CACDPLNVYGGYTDKLIF. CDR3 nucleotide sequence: TGTGCCTGTGATCCGTTAAACGTCTACGGGGGCTACACCGATAAACTCATCTTT.